This T cell receptor (beta chain) emerged from a study of long-term antiretroviral therapy in people with HIV. Germline lookup yields CDR1 LNHDA and CDR2 SQIVND (reference sequence). CDR3 size: 17 residues. V gave up 1 base and J gave up 6 bases, with 21 bases separating them. The run of the v3.0 immunoSEQ assay was at survey level. Clones were sequenced by immunoSEQ multiplex PCR, and TCRdb holds only the in-frame ones, with some missing. The profile covers roughly 37,000 clones, with 80% appearing a single time and about 6% taken by the ten largest. The study's findings and limits: Specimen acquisition occurred between the mid-2000s and the late 2010s, potentially under older ART regimens.

Inclusion required at least two post-ART and at least one pre-ART PBMC samples. Each specimen consisted of about 0.95-11 million cryopreserved PBMC prior to extraction of DNA. Worth noting for this clone: Its antigen is undetermined.

J is TRBJ1-1 and V is TRBV19; D might be TRBD1 (6 bases). The sequences come from unsorted PBMCs, collected 3.4 years after starting antiretroviral therapy. This receptor was taken from a man aged 25 to 40 with HIV. CDR3 sequence reads: CASSIVILGGSPPEAFF. The DNA of the CDR3 is TGTGCCAGTAGTATAGTCATCCTGGGGGGCTCTCCACCTGAAGCTTTCTTT.